This T cell receptor beta chain derives from a study of T cells in narcolepsy. Looking at the study overall: Patients with NT1 or NT2 and healthy control donors were enrolled. The study, taken as a whole, reports: Same-patient CSF and blood CD4+ T cell clonotypes included HCRT-specific and TRIB2-specific autoreactive ones.

On this clone itself: The antigen is undetermined.

This CDR3 region has 14 residues. V lost 2 bases, J lost 8 bases, and 15 bases lay in between. Germline lookup yields CDR1 MNHEY and CDR2 SMNVEV (reference sequence). Assay: immunoSEQ multiplex PCR; the TCRdb copy retains only in-frame clones and omits some. The data contain 25,000 to 35,000 clones, about four fifths of them singletons. The sequence derives from a human donor with narcolepsy. Sequenced material: CD45RA- memory CD4+ T cells from PBMCs. This chain uses TRBV27 with TRBJ1-2; tentative D call: TRBD1 (5 bases). For the CDR3, the DNA is TGTGCCAGCAGTTTAGAAGCGGGGCGGGAGGGCTACACCTTC. Translation: CASSLEAGREGYTF.